This TCR beta chain was observed in a study of cytomegalovirus exposure and HLA in healthy donors. This clone came up a few times. Sequencing used immunoSEQ multiplex PCR; TCRdb keeps in-frame clones, though not all of them. This sample has approximately 270,000 clones, with nearly 90% found just once. Trimming shortened V by 3 bases and J by 4 bases, and 7 bases separated the two germline ends. This CDR3 comprises 13 residues. Germline values: CDR1 LNHDA, CDR2 SQIVND (reference sequence). This sequence was found in a woman between 18 and 29 years old in good health and CMV-seronegative. The sample comprised PBMCs. The chain employs TRBV19 and TRBJ2-1; D call uncertain. CDR3 region: CASSMSQYNEQFF. Here the CDR3 DNA reads TGTGCCAGTAGTATGAGTCAATACAATGAGCAGTTCTTC.